The rows below give T cell receptor beta chains drawn from one sample of a study of glioma-infiltrating T cells. TCRdb recomputed calls from the multiplex PCR reads with MiXCR, one row per CDR3 protein. The sample comprises approximately 110,000 distinct CDR3 sequences, roughly 23% of which are singletons, and roughly 15% rests with the top ten. The sample was glioma tissue, nonneoplastic brain tissue, or PBMCs (not recorded which). All receptors derive from a human donor with low-grade glioma or glioblastoma, undergoing nonglioma brain surgery, or in good health (not recorded which). Each CDR3 is given with its conserved first and last residue. The order of the fields is clone size, V gene, J gene, D gene, CDR3 protein, CDR3 DNA. The D gene is left open where the match is weak. Clone size is given for some rows only: seen once, a few or many times, or a class if the clone is expanded.

many	TRBV7-2	TRBJ2-7	NA	CASSLIQLSYEQYF	TGTGCCAGCAGCTTAATCCAGCTGTCCTACGAGCAGTACTTC
NA	TRBV3-1	TRBJ2-3	NA	CASSRSGLDTQYF	TGTGCCAGCAGCCGCTCGGGGCTCGATACGCAGTATTTT
many	TRBV3-1	TRBJ2-7	TRBD2	CASSQDTLAGREQYF	TGTGCCAGCAGCCAAGATACCCTAGCGGGAAGGGAGCAGTACTTC
many	TRBV27	TRBJ2-1	NA	CASSLSVGNEQFF	TGTGCCAGCAGTCTCTCAGTTGGCAATGAGCAGTTCTTC
NA	TRBV5-4	TRBJ2-7	NA	CASSLGNVGSYEQYF	TGTGCCAGCAGCTTGGGCAACGTCGGCTCCTACGAGCAGTACTTC
few	TRBV7-9	TRBJ2-7	NA	CATSPGVYEQYF	TGTGCCACCTCACCGGGAGTCTACGAGCAGTACTTC
many	TRBV12-3/TRBV12-4	TRBJ1-2	NA	CASSPEGQGNGYTF	TGTGCCAGCAGTCCAGAGGGTCAGGGGAACGGCTACACCTTC
many	TRBV3-1	TRBJ2-7	NA	CASSRTLAYEQYF	TGTGCCAGCAGCCGTACCCTAGCCTACGAGCAGTACTTC
many	TRBV20-1	TRBJ2-2	NA	CSARDQWRTNTGELFF	TGCAGTGCTAGAGATCAATGGCGGACGAACACCGGGGAGCTGTTTTTT
once	TRBV6-1	TRBJ2-1	NA	CASQRAGNSNNEQFF	TGTGCAAGCCAGCGGGCGGGGAACTCCAACAATGAGCAGTTCTTC
NA	TRBV6-1	TRBJ1-5	TRBD1	CASRRSTGTASNQPQHF	TGTGCCAGCAGACGATCCACCGGGACAGCTTCCAATCAGCCCCAGCATTTT
many	TRBV7-6	TRBJ2-3	TRBD2	CASSLGAGTDTQYF	TGTGCCAGCAGCTTAGGAGCGGGGACAGATACGCAGTATTTT
many	TRBV4-1	TRBJ2-5	NA	CASSRSSRGSGETQYF	TGCGCCAGCAGCCGGTCGAGCAGAGGGAGCGGGGAGACCCAGTACTTC
many	TRBV4-1	TRBJ1-1	NA	CASSLAPGQLNTEAFF	TGCGCCAGCAGCCTCGCTCCGGGACAACTGAACACTGAAGCTTTCTTT
many	TRBV7-7	TRBJ1-1	NA	CASSLRMNTEAFF	TGTGCCAGCAGCTTAAGAATGAACACTGAAGCTTTCTTT
many	TRBV2	TRBJ2-7	TRBD1	CASSRDSREQYF	TGTGCCAGCAGTCGGGACAGCCGCGAGCAGTACTTC